The 5 T cell receptor beta chains presented below share a single source sample, sequenced in a study of T-cell reconstitution after alpha-beta-depleted transplantation in children. During its preparation, the TCRbeta library received unique molecular identifiers. TCRdb called the PCR reads again in MiXCR, with one record for every CDR3 protein. The sample holds 500,000 to 650,000 distinct CDR3 sequences, about an eighth seen once. The sample here was PBMCs, mostly from graft donor cells, taken 180 days after TCRalphabeta/CD19-depleted stem cell transplant. The origin of the receptors is a female patient aged 2-15 years who had a stem cell transplant for aplastic anemia, so the T cells may come from the graft donor.

The chain employs TRBV7-3 and TRBJ2-1, with 9 bases matching TRBD2. This CDR3 has 16 amino acids. V shed 2 bases and J 4 bases; nucleotides not matched to a gene: 6. CDR1 SGHTA and CDR2 FQGTGA come from the germline V gene. The CDR3 bases are TGTGCCAGCAGCTTATCAGCGGGAGGCTTTTACAATGAGCAGTTCTTC. Translating it yields CASSLSAGGFYNEQFF. The variable domain in full, with the rest retrieved from reference TRBV7-3 and TRBJ2-1, is GAGVSQTPSNKVTEKGKYVELRCDPISGHTALYWYRQSLGQGPEFLIYFQGTGAADDSGLPNDRFFAVRPEGSVSTLKIQRTERGDSAVYLCASSLSAGGFYNEQFFGPGTRLTVL.

This chain's CDR3 is CASSLEGAYEQFF. For the CDR3, the DNA is TGTGCCAGCAGCTTAGAAGGCGCCTATGAGCAGTTCTTC. The V call is TRBV7-2, the J call TRBJ2-1; no firm D call. V shed 1 base and J shed 8 bases, with 9 bases lying between them. Germline-derived CDR1 and CDR2 are SGHTA and FQGNSA. CDR3 size: 13 residues.

The rearrangement joins TRBV20-1 to TRBJ1-4; the match to TRBD1 covers 7 bases. J gave up 4 bases and V 6 bases, and 8 bases lay outside the gene matches. The CDR3 length is 14 residues. Per germline, CDR1 DFQATT and CDR2 SNEGSKA (reference sequence). The CDR3 coding sequence is TGCAGTGCCTTACCGGGACAGCTTAATGAAAAACTGTTTTTT. As protein: CSALPGQLNEKLFF.

This clonotype showed up just a few times. This chain joins TRBV7-9 and TRBJ1-4; D is unclear. Germline V gives CDR1 SEHNR, CDR2 FQNEAQ (reference sequence). V lost 6 bases and J 3 bases, leaving 14 bases between the germline ends. CDR3 length: 15 residues. The CDR3 DNA follows: TGTGCCAGCAGACCGGACGGCGGACCTAATGAAAAACTGTTTTTT. Translating it yields CASRPDGGPNEKLFF.

V usage is TRBV20-1 and J usage is TRBJ2-4, with D tentatively TRBD1 (6 bases). There are 13 residues in the CDR3. Germline lookup yields CDR1 DFQATT and CDR2 SNEGSKA (reference sequence). Deletions cut 6 bases from V and 4 bases from J, with 13 bases between. The CDR3 DNA sequence: TGCAGTGCCCCGGACAGACTTAAAAACATTCAGTACTTC. Translation: CSAPDRLKNIQYF.